The 10 T cell receptor beta chains given below trace back to one sample, sequenced in a study of T cell repertoires in cytomegalovirus infection. In TCRdb, the reads were re-called with MiXCR into one record per CDR3 protein. This repertoire shows about 320,000 distinct CDR3 sequences, more than 8% found once; its top ten account for approximately 4.5%. The sample was PBMCs. The receptors derive from a human donor in good health (CMV status not recorded). Some clones in this sample may be carry-over from other donors' samples.

Ten or more counts support this clonotype. The CDR3 sequence is CATGLALVDEQFF. In DNA form, the CDR3 reads TGTGCCACAGGACTAGCGTTGGTCGATGAGCAGTTCTTC. The chain uses TRBV6-1 and TRBJ2-1; 9 nucleotides agree with TRBD2. The CDR3 totals 13 residues. Per germline, CDR1 MNHNS and CDR2 SASEGT. Trimming cost V 10 bases and J 8 bases; bases outside gene matches: 9.

The chain joins TRBV7-9 to TRBJ1-4; a possible D gene is TRBD1 (6 bases). The CDR3 loop spans 14 amino acids. Germline values: CDR1 SEHNR, CDR2 FQNEAQ (reference sequence). V was shortened by 4 bases and J by 8 bases, with 14 bases between the two germline ends. CDR3 nucleotides: TGTGCCAGCAGCTCAGACAGGATGGGAGAAAAACTGTTTTTT. It encodes CASSSDRMGEKLFF.

This clonotype was recorded at least ten times. The V and J genes are TRBV19 and TRBJ1-5; D is uncertain. CDR3 size: 16 residues. Germline lookup yields CDR1 LNHDA and CDR2 SQIVND (reference sequence). V was pared by 3 bases and J by 0 bases, with 12 bases between. The CDR3 DNA reads TGTGCCAGTAGTATTCTTCGCACCACTAGCAATCAGCCCCAGCATTTT. This encodes CASSILRTTSNQPQHF.

The chain recombines TRBV10-1 with TRBJ2-1, with D perhaps TRBD2 (6 bases). V lost 4 bases, J lost 6 bases, and 10 bases lay in between. Germline V lookup: CDR1 WNHNN, CDR2 SYGVQD (reference sequence). This CDR3 is built from 13 residues. CDR3 DNA sequence: TGCGCCAGCAGTGGACAGCGGGTCAATGAGCAGTTCTTC. Translation gives CASSGQRVNEQFF.

This chain joins TRBV28 and TRBJ2-1; D possibly corresponds to TRBD2 (5 bases). The CDR3 has 14 residues. The V end was cut by 5 bases, the J end by 13 bases, with 21 bases between. Germline CDR1 and CDR2: MDHEN and SYDVKM. The chain's CDR3 is CASSTGVTIRSQFF. The CDR3 region has the DNA TGTGCCAGCAGTACCGGAGTGACTATACGATCCCAGTTCTTC.

This clonotype has just a few counts. V usage is TRBV20-1 and J usage is TRBJ1-1; D unresolved. This CDR3 comprises 11 residues. Germline V gives CDR1 DFQATT, CDR2 SNEGSKA (reference sequence). V was trimmed by 1 base and J by 11 bases, leaving 11 bases between them. This CDR3 is CSARGVPQAFF. The CDR3, as DNA: TGCAGTGCTAGAGGGGTCCCGCAGGCTTTCTTT.

There are a few counts of this clonotype. The chain carries TRBV5-1 and TRBJ2-3, with a possible D match to TRBD1 (6 bases). Per germline, CDR1 SGHRS and CDR2 YFSETQ. Trimming left V 3 bases short and J 4 bases short, with 12 bases between. CDR3 length: 14 amino acids. The chain's CDR3 is CASSSNTGSDTQYF. CDR3 bases: TGCGCCAGCAGCTCAAATACAGGGTCAGATACGCAGTATTTT. The whole variable domain, filled in from reference TRBV5-1 and TRBJ2-3, reads KAGVTQTPRYLIKTRGQQVTLSCSPISGHRSVSWYQQTPGQGLQFLFEYFSETQRNKGNFPGRFSGRQFSNSRSEMNVSTLELGDSALYLCASSSNTGSDTQYFGPGTRLTVL.

This clonotype has more than one count but fewer than ten. The V and J genes are TRBV7-2 and TRBJ2-1; either TRBD1 or TRBD2 may fit D (5 bases each). The CDR3 is 15 residues long. Germline CDR1 is SGHTA and CDR2 is FQGNSA. The germline V and J ends were trimmed by 3 bases and 7 bases, with 16 bases remaining between them. As DNA, the CDR3 is TGTGCCAGCAGCTTCCCCGGGACCCTAACGAATGAGCAGTTCTTC. Translating gives CASSFPGTLTNEQFF. Using reference TRBV7-2 and TRBJ2-1 for the parts outside the CDR3, the full variable domain is GAGVSQSPSNKVTEKGKDVELRCDPISGHTALYWYRQSLGQGLEFLIYFQGNSAPDKSGLPSDRFSAERTGGSVSTLTIQRTQQEDSAVYLCASSFPGTLTNEQFFGPGTRLTVL.

On this clonotype itself: Likely a read error: the CDR3 ends without its conserved phenylalanine or tryptophan. The rearrangement links TRBV12-3 or TRBV12-4 to TRBJ1-5, with 12 bases fitting TRBD1. J gave up 6 bases and V 6 bases, and 9 bases lay outside the gene matches. The CDR3 sequence is 16 residues long. DNA of the CDR3: TGTGCCAGCAGCCGGAATGGGACAGGGGGCATTCAGCCCCAGCATTTG. It specifies CASSRNGTGGIQPQHL.

This chain links TRBV20-1 with TRBJ2-2; the D gene is possibly TRBD2 (6 bases). Germline loops: CDR1 DFQATT, CDR2 SNEGSKA (reference sequence). Trimming took off 3 bases at V and 4 bases at J, with 12 bases between the two ends. The CDR3 consists of 14 residues. CDR3 sequence: CSASNPGGTGELFF. The CDR3 nucleotides read TGCAGTGCTAGTAACCCCGGGGGCACCGGGGAGCTGTTTTTT.